This is a list of T cell receptor beta chains from one sample in a study of human T cells and chemical hapten exposure. TCRdb analysed the RACE reads with MiXCR anew, one entry per CDR3 protein. The sample includes around 130,000 distinct CDR3 sequences, roughly 12% of them seen just once. The sequenced sample was whole blood, obtained in connection with sensitization to the hapten diphenylcyclopropenone (DPC). Source of these receptors: a woman between 50 and 59 years old with alopecia areata. Some clones in this sample may be carry-over from other donors' samples. Both conserved end residues are part of each CDR3. A D gene is named only where the DNA matches it firmly.

D	V	J	CDR3
.	TRBV7-8	TRBJ1-1	CASSLENTMNTEAFF
.	TRBV5-6	TRBJ1-1	CASSRSRRNTEAFF
.	TRBV5-4	TRBJ1-4	CASSFNRGKNEKLFF
TRBD1	TRBV7-9	TRBJ1-2	CASSLGQPGYTF
.	TRBV6-5	TRBJ2-3	CASSPFELTGNTQYF
.	TRBV21-1	TRBJ2-7	CASSFVHPIFYEQYF
TRBD2	TRBV6-4	TRBJ2-3	CASSEGLAFDTQYF
.	TRBV7-2	TRBJ2-3	CASSVPPDTQYF
TRBD2	TRBV27	TRBJ2-7	CASSPGGGEGDEQYF
.	TRBV6-1	TRBJ1-1	CASSEARNTEAFF
.	TRBV4-1	TRBJ2-1	CASSPLGLLYNEQFF